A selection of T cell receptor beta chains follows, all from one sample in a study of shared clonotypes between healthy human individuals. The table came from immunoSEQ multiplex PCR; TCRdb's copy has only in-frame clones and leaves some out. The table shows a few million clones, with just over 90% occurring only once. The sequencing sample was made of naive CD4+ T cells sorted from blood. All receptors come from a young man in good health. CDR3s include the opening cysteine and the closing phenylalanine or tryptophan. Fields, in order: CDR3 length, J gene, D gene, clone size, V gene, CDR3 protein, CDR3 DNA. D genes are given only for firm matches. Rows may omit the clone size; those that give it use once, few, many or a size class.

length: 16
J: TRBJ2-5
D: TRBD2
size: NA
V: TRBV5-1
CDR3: CASSLSASGREETQYF
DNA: TGCGCCAGCAGCCTGTCGGCTAGCGGGAGGGAAGAGACCCAGTACTTC

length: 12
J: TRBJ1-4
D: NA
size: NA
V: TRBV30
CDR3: CALGGRNEKLFF
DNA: TGTGCCCTCGGGGGCCGCAATGAAAAACTGTTTTTT

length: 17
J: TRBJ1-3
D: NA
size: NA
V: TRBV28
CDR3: CASSLMGGGVSGNTIYF
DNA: TGTGCCAGCAGTCTTATGGGGGGGGGTGTCTCTGGAAACACCATATATTTT

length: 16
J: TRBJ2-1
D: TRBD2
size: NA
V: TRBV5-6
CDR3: CASTSWGSGRENEQFF
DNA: TGTGCCAGCACCTCTTGGGGCTCCGGGAGGGAGAATGAGCAGTTCTTC

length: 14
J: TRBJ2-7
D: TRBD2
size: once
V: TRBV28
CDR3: CASRPSGGSYEQYF
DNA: TGTGCCAGCAGGCCGTCGGGGGGTTCCTACGAGCAGTACTTC

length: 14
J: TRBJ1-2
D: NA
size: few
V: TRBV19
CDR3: CASSIRRWDYGYTF
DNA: TGTGCCAGTAGTATTAGGAGATGGGACTATGGCTACACCTTC

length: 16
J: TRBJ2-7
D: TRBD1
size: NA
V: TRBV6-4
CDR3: CASSEVRRQGVHEQYF
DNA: TGTGCCAGCAGTGAGGTCCGGAGACAGGGGGTTCACGAGCAGTACTTC

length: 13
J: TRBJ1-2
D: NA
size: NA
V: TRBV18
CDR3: CASSLGVSDGYTF
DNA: TGTGCCAGCTCGCTGGGTGTAAGCGATGGCTACACCTTC

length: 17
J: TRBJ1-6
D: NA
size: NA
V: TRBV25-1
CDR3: CASSEIRGGKDNSPLHF
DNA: TGTGCCAGCAGTGAAATAAGAGGCGGCAAAGATAATTCACCCCTCCACTTT

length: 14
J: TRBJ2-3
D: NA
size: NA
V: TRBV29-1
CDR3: CSVGISGHTDTQYF
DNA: TGCAGCGTTGGGATTAGCGGACACACAGATACGCAGTATTTT

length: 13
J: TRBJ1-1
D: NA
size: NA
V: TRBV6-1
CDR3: CATSAGVHTEAFF
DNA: TGTGCCACCTCGGCGGGGGTTCACACTGAAGCTTTCTTT

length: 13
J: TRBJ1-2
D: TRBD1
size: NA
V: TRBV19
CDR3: CASRDRANYGYTF
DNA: TGTGCCAGTAGGGACAGGGCTAACTATGGCTACACCTTC